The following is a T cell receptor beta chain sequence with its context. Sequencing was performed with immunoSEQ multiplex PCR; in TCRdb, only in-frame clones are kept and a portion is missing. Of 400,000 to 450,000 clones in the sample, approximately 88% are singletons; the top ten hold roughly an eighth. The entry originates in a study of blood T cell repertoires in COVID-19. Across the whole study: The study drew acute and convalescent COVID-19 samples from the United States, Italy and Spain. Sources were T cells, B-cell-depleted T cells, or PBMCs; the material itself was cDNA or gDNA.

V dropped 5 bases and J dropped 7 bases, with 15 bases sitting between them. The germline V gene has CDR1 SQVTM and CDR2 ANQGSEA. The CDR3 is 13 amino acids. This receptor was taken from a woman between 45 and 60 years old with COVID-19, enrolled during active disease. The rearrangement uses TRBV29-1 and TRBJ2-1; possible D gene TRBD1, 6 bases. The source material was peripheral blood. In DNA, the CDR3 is TGCAGCGTTTTTGGGCGGACAGAGAATGAGCAGTTCTTC. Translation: CSVFGRTENEQFF.